This TCR beta chain comes out of a study of technical replicates of blood from a handful of donors. Clones were read by immunoSEQ multiplex PCR, and TCRdb kept only the in-frame ones, dropping some. This sample carries more than 65,000 clones, over 75% of them seen once, and the ten largest clones take roughly 4.5%. The CDR3 spans 15 residues. Germline V gene sequence: CDR1 MNHEY, CDR2 SMNVEV (reference sequence). V was trimmed by 1 base and J by 8 bases, leaving 14 bases between them. This clone turned up a few times. Sample: PBMCs. This clonotype originated in a human donor in good health. Some clones in this sample may be carry-over from other donors' samples. The chain is built from TRBV27 and TRBJ1-4; D remains unclear. The CDR3 nucleotides read TGTGCCAGCAGTTTATTCTCGGCGGTTGGCGAAAAACTGTTTTTT. This sequence encodes CASSLFSAVGEKLFF.